The 23 T cell receptor beta chains below were found in one sample sequenced in a study of blood T cell repertoires in COVID-19. Produced via immunoSEQ multiplex PCR; TCRdb's table is partial and in-frame only. The sample has about 180,000 clones, 80% to 90% seen once; the top ten hold 3% to 3.5%. Sequenced input: peripheral blood. These receptors originate from a man in his sixties with acute or convalescent COVID-19.

This chain joins TRBV3-1 (or the pseudogene TRBV3-2) and TRBJ2-1; possibly TRBD2 for D (5 bases). There are 12 residues in the CDR3. Germline CDR1 reads LGHDT; CDR2 reads YNNKEL (reference sequence). V gave up 1 base and J gave up 14 bases, with 12 bases separating them. This CDR3 is CASSQVEEIKFF. The CDR3 nucleotides are TGTGCCAGCAGCCAAGTGGAGGAGATCAAGTTCTTC.

In DNA, the CDR3 is TGTGCCAGCAGCTTTTCCGGGACTAGCGGGACCGGGGAGCTGTTTTTT. Translated: CASSFSGTSGTGELFF. This chain joins TRBV9 and TRBJ2-2; 12 bases match TRBD2. Germline V gene lookup returns CDR1 SGDLS and CDR2 YYNGEE. This CDR3 comprises 16 residues. Trimming removed 4 bases from V and 5 bases from J; junction bases left unmatched: 6.

The rearrangement links TRBV5-6 to TRBJ2-1; 7 nucleotides agree with TRBD2. Germline CDR1 reads SGHDT; CDR2 reads YYEEEE. This CDR3 contains 15 residues. J was trimmed by 1 base and V by 4 bases; bases with no gene match: 5. The CDR3: CASSPVGGSYNEQFF. CDR3 DNA sequence: TGTGCCAGCAGCCCGGTGGGGGGGTCCTACAATGAGCAGTTCTTC.

This clone is a singleton in its sample. The rearrangement joins TRBV28 to TRBJ1-2, with D possibly matching TRBD1 (6 bases). CDR1 is MDHEN, CDR2 SYDVKM, per germline. The CDR3 is 14 amino acids. V lost 6 bases to trimming and J lost 8 bases, with 19 bases between them. The CDR3 sequence: CASRTGTLGGGYTF. CDR3 bases: TGTGCCAGCAGAACCGGGACCCTAGGGGGAGGCTACACCTTC.

The J gene is TRBJ1-5, the V gene TRBV28; 9 nucleotides align to TRBD1. CDR1 and CDR2 (germline): MDHEN, SYDVKM. V shed 5 bases and J 4 bases; nucleotides not matched to a gene: 6. The CDR3 has 15 amino acids. The CDR3 nucleotides read TGTGCCAGCAGTCTCGGGACAGGGCCAAATCAGCCCCAGCATTTT. Protein sequence: CASSLGTGPNQPQHF.

The V call is TRBV6-5, the J call TRBJ1-5, with D tentatively TRBD1 (5 bases). This CDR3 has 15 residues. Per the germline V gene, CDR1 is MNHEY and CDR2 is SVGAGI. The V and J ends lost 4 bases and 1 base respectively, with 11 bases between them. CDR3 DNA sequence: TGTGCCAGCAGTTCAGTGGGGGGGAGCAATCAGCCCCAGCATTTT. As protein: CASSSVGGSNQPQHF.

CDR3: CASSVSPGPYEQYF. The CDR3 nucleotides read TGTGCCAGCAGCGTGTCGCCAGGGCCCTACGAGCAGTACTTC. The rearrangement joins TRBV9 to TRBJ2-7; D is possibly TRBD1 (5 bases). V dropped 2 bases and J dropped 2 bases, with 11 bases sitting between them. The germline V gene encodes CDR1 SGDLS and CDR2 YYNGEE. The CDR3 loop spans 14 amino acids.

The J gene is TRBJ1-5, the V gene TRBV6-5; D may be TRBD1 (6 bases). The ends were cut back, 9 bases at V and 0 bases at J, with 9 bases in the middle. Germline loops: CDR1 MNHEY, CDR2 SVGAGI. This CDR3 has 13 amino acids. In DNA form, the CDR3 reads TGTGCCAGTCGGGACAATAGCAATCAGCCCCAGCATTTT. Encoded protein: CASRDNSNQPQHF.

This clone has just a few counts. The V call is TRBV2, the J call TRBJ2-1; 12 bases are shared with TRBD1. The V gene's germline CDR1 is SNHLY and CDR2 FYNNEI. Trimming at V came to 8 bases and at J to 6 bases, leaving 5 bases not matched to a gene. The CDR3 is 14 amino acids. The CDR3 region is CASGGTGGVNEQFF. DNA of the CDR3: TGTGCCAGCGGAGGGACAGGGGGCGTCAATGAGCAGTTCTTC.

The chain's CDR3 is CASSLQGLNNSPLHF. CDR3 coding DNA: TGTGCCAGCAGTTTGCAGGGGTTGAATAATTCACCCCTCCACTTT. V is TRBV28 and J is TRBJ1-6, with D possibly matching TRBD1 (6 bases). Germline CDR1 MDHEN, CDR2 SYDVKM. V was trimmed by 3 bases and J by 5 bases, leaving 11 bases between them. This CDR3 contains 15 residues.

V gene TRBV27 combines with J gene TRBJ1-2; D is perhaps TRBD1 (5 bases). The CDR3 spans 13 residues. The V end lost 5 bases, the J end lost 4 bases, and 11 bases lay between the germline ends. The germline CDR1 and CDR2 sequences are MNHEY and SMNVEV (reference sequence). This chain's CDR3 is CASSVREAYGYTF. The CDR3, as DNA: TGTGCCAGCAGTGTCAGGGAGGCCTATGGCTACACCTTC.

This clone has only a few counts. The chain employs TRBV11-2 and TRBJ2-7, with a tentative D call TRBD2 (5 bases). In germline, CDR1 is SGHAT, CDR2 FQNNGV. CDR3 length equals 11 residues. V was pared by 5 bases and J by 7 bases, with 9 bases between. The CDR3 DNA reads TGTGCCAGCAGCCGGGGTGGGGAGCAGTACTTC. Translation: CASSRGGEQYF.

The V gene is TRBV28, the J gene TRBJ1-3, with 7 bases matching TRBD1. The CDR3 contains 15 residues. The J segment lost 4 bases and the V segment lost 5 bases, leaving 8 bases of the junction unmatched. Germline V gene lookup returns CDR1 MDHEN and CDR2 SYDVKM. The CDR3, as DNA: TGTGCCAGCAGTATCTCCGGGACAGCGGGAAACACCATATATTTT. Protein sequence: CASSISGTAGNTIYF.

This rearrangement joins TRBV9 to TRBJ1-3; 7 bases map to TRBD1. The CDR3 consists of 15 residues. Looked up from germline, CDR1 is SGDLS and CDR2 is YYNGEE. Germline trimming cut 3 bases from V and 2 bases from J; bases unmatched to any gene: 5. For the CDR3, the DNA is TGTGCCAGCAGCGCCCAGGACAGGACTGGAAACACCATATATTTT. It yields the protein CASSAQDRTGNTIYF.

V is TRBV5-6 and J is TRBJ1-2, with 8 bases lining up with TRBD1. V lost 4 bases to trimming and J lost 3 bases; unmatched junction nucleotides: 8. Germline V gene data show CDR1 as SGHDT and CDR2 as YYEEEE. The length of the CDR3 is 15 residues. The CDR3 nucleotides read TGTGCCAGCAGCCCCGGACAGGGAGAGGACTATGGCTACACCTTC. This translates into CASSPGQGEDYGYTF. Filled out from reference TRBV5-6 and TRBJ1-2, the complete variable domain reads DAGVTQSPTHLIKTRGQQVTLRCSPKSGHDTVSWYQQALGQGPQFIFQYYEEEERQRGNFPDRFSGHQFPNYSSELNVNALLLGDSALYLCASSPGQGEDYGYTFGSGTRLTVV.

J is TRBJ1-1 and V is TRBV12-5; TRBD1 matches 9 bases. Germline loops: CDR1 LGHNT, CDR2 FRNRAP. With V trimmed by 5 bases and J by 1 base, 8 bases remained unmatched. This CDR3 contains 16 residues. The CDR3: CASGPGQGWGNTEAFF. In DNA form, the CDR3 reads TGTGCTAGTGGTCCTGGACAGGGGTGGGGGAACACTGAAGCTTTCTTT.

This chain links TRBV11-2 with TRBJ2-3, with a weak D call TRBD2 (5 bases). CDR1 is SGHAT and CDR2 is FQNNGV in the germline V gene. The CDR3 loop spans 16 amino acids. Trimming removed 3 bases from V and 6 bases from J, with 19 bases in between. As DNA, the CDR3 is TGTGCCAGCAGCTTTTTTGGCAGCGGAACTGGGGATACGCAGTATTTT. Its translation is CASSFFGSGTGDTQYF.

This chain connects TRBV28 to TRBJ1-1; no clear D. Trimming pared 5 bases from V and 0 bases from J, leaving 10 bases between. The germline V gene has CDR1 MDHEN and CDR2 SYDVKM. The CDR3 consists of 14 residues. CDR3 DNA sequence: TGTGCCAGCAGTCTAATAGGAGTGAACACTGAAGCTTTCTTT. This sequence encodes CASSLIGVNTEAFF.

CDR3 in amino acids: CASSFFRLEGHEQYF. DNA for the CDR3: TGTGCCAGCAGCTTTTTCCGTCTAGAGGGCCACGAGCAGTACTTC. This chain links TRBV7-2 with TRBJ2-7; tentative D call: TRBD2 (5 bases). The CDR3 is 15 amino acids. Trimming removed 3 bases at V and 5 bases at J, with 17 bases between. Germline V gene data show CDR1 as SGHTA and CDR2 as FQGNSA.

CDR3 sequence reads: CASSLRQYTEAFF. The CDR3 DNA reads as TGTGCCAGCAGCCTACGACAGTACACTGAAGCTTTCTTT. The V gene is TRBV14, the J gene TRBJ1-1; a weak D match, TRBD1 (5 bases). The CDR3 has 13 amino acids. V was shortened by 4 bases and J by 3 bases, with 9 bases between the two germline ends. Germline assignment: CDR1 SGHDN and CDR2 FVKESK.

The chain recombines TRBV6-2 or TRBV6-3 with TRBJ2-1, with TRBD2 as a possible D gene (6 bases). This CDR3 region has 14 residues. Trimming pared 1 base from V and 8 bases from J, leaving 12 bases between. Per the germline V gene, CDR1 is MNHEY and CDR2 is SVGEGT. CDR3 residues: CASSYWRAGDEQFF. DNA of the CDR3: TGTGCCAGCAGTTACTGGAGGGCCGGAGATGAGCAGTTCTTC.

For this clone: The same CDR3 can be traced to other DNA sequences in this sample. V is TRBV19 and J is TRBJ2-7, with 10 bases lining up with TRBD1. J lost 3 bases, V lost 4 bases, and 3 bases had no gene match. The CDR3 consists of 14 residues. CDR1 is LNHDA and CDR2 is SQIVND in the germline V gene (reference sequence). CDR3 sequence reads: CASSRRDRGYEQYF. The CDR3 DNA follows: TGTGCCAGTAGTAGGAGGGACAGGGGCTACGAGCAGTACTTC.

The chain links TRBV2 to TRBJ2-7; no clear D. Germline V CDR1 and CDR2: SNHLY, FYNNEI. V dropped 7 bases and J dropped 0 bases, with 7 bases sitting between them. The CDR3 has 12 residues. The CDR3 DNA reads TGTGCCAGCAATAGCCGCTCCTACGAGCAGTACTTC. It is translated as CASNSRSYEQYF.